This T cell receptor beta chain was recorded in a study of a mutant IDH1 vaccine in newly diagnosed glioma. This table comes from immunoSEQ multiplex PCR, and its TCRdb copy is limited to in-frame clones, with some not included. The table records some 60,000 clones, approximately 80% of them present only once. Germline CDR1 reads SGHRS; CDR2 reads YFSETQ. The CDR3 runs 14 residues. V lost 0 bases and J 2 bases, leaving 6 bases between the germline ends. As for time point: week 11, during vaccination. Doses of 300 ug of mutant IDH1 20-mer peptide were given with topical imiquimod. To note about this clone: The target antigen is unknown.

The sequences come from PBMCs, collected from a glioma patient whose treatment included an IDH1 peptide vaccine. The receptor comes from a man aged 25-45 years with glioma. The chain has TRBV5-1 and TRBJ1-5; a possible D gene is TRBD1 (5 bases). The CDR3 bases are TGCGCCAGCAGCTTGGGGGACGGCAATCAGCCCCAGCATTTT. It encodes CASSLGDGNQPQHF.